This T cell receptor beta chain was identified during a study of graft-versus-host responses after intestinal transplantation. With respect to this clone: What it binds is not known.

Germline V gene sequence: CDR1 SGHDT, CDR2 YYEEEE. This CDR3 has 14 residues. V lost 0 bases, J lost 6 bases, and 11 bases lay in between. The study, taken as a whole, reports: Some GvH clones were seen earlier in gut or blood, suggesting intestinal origin.

Sequenced by immunoSEQ multiplex PCR; TCRdb stores in-frame clones only, minus some. The sample consists of 35,000 to 45,000 clones, 90% to 95% of them appearing once. The material sequenced was unstimulated CD8+ T cells sorted from spleen or lymph node cells, taken before transplant. The gene calls are TRBV5-6 and TRBJ2-3; D uncertain. This clonotype was obtained from a human donor who was the organ donor for an intestinal transplant. Here the CDR3 DNA reads TGTGCCAGCAGCTTGGCCGAAGAAGGGGATACGCAGTATTTT. Its protein is CASSLAEEGDTQYF.